This TCR beta chain was profiled in a study of blood T cell repertoires in COVID-19. Across the whole study: COVID-19 samples collected from the United States, Italy and Spain covered acute and convalescent phases. T cells, B-cell-depleted T cells, or PBMCs supplied cDNA or gDNA.

With V trimmed by 6 bases and J by 10 bases, 7 bases remained unmatched. Germline V lookup: CDR1 MNHEY, CDR2 SVGEGT. This CDR3 comprises 14 residues. Per the study methods: Nucleated cell counts were estimated from reference gene primer amplification. The repertoire was sequenced with immunoSEQ multiplex PCR; TCRdb's copy has only in-frame clones and lacks some. That table supplies the V and J calls and clone size; D and trimming were determined from the DNA. The data contain 250,000 to 300,000 clones, approximately 90% of them singletons. This sequence joins TRBV6-2 or TRBV6-3 and TRBJ1-6, with 9 bases matching TRBD1. The sequencing input was peripheral blood. This sequence originates from a woman younger than 45 with active or convalescent COVID-19. CDR3 coding DNA: TGTGCCAGCAGCCCGGGACAGGGAGTATCACCCCTCCACTTT. Translated: CASSPGQGVSPLHF.